The following is a TCR beta chain sequence with its context. Its antigen is as yet unknown. The data were obtained in a study of T cells expressing NK-cell markers. Looking at the study overall: It was from sorted CD3+CD56+NKG2C+, CD3+CD56+NKG2C- and CD3+CD56-NKG2C+ T cells that TCR beta repertoires came. Notes on the study in general: Six donors had dominant NKG2C+ clonotypes that comprised about 1.0-7.0% of their CD8+ T cells. Expanded NKG2C+ T cell clones were not confirmed as HCMV-specific. Once again these clonotypes came out on top in the CD3+CD56-NKG2C+ fraction of a few donors.

The CDR3 totals 17 residues. Per the germline V gene, CDR1 is SGHAT and CDR2 is FQNNGV. Reanalyzing the 5' RACE reads, TCRdb keeps one entry per CDR3 protein, without DNA. The sample's table shows 550,000 or so distinct CDR3 sequences. Input material: blood T cells: a sorted CD56 or NKG2C T cell subset, CD4+ or CD8+ T cells, or bulk PBMC T cells (not recorded which). The chain couples TRBV11-2 to TRBJ2-5; TCRdb's D call of TRBD2 is untestable without DNA. The TCR originated in a man in his late teens or twenties in good health. CDR3: CASSSGTSGKIQETQYF.